This TCR beta chain emerged from a study of shared clonotypes between healthy human individuals. The authors split each subset's genomic DNA evenly across several immunoSEQ plates. Only in-frame clones appear in the TCRdb table, and some are missing; sequencing was by immunoSEQ multiplex PCR. This sample has some 2.3 million clones, with 90% to 95% found just once. Per the germline V gene, CDR1 is SGHRS and CDR2 is YFSETQ. This CDR3 has 15 amino acids. J gave up 7 bases and V 4 bases, and 10 bases lay outside the gene matches. Adults of Caucasian background living in Nashville, Tennessee made up all donors.

Sequencing used naive CD4+ T cells from PBMCs. The subset: CD45RA+ positively selected. V is TRBV5-1 and J is TRBJ1-1, with 10 bases lining up with TRBD1. The clonotype originates from a man aged 18 to 29 in good health. Some clones in this sample may be carry-over from other donors' samples. The CDR3 protein is CASSARDRGTNEAFF. The CDR3 DNA reads TGCGCCAGCAGCGCACGGGACAGGGGCACAAATGAAGCTTTCTTT.